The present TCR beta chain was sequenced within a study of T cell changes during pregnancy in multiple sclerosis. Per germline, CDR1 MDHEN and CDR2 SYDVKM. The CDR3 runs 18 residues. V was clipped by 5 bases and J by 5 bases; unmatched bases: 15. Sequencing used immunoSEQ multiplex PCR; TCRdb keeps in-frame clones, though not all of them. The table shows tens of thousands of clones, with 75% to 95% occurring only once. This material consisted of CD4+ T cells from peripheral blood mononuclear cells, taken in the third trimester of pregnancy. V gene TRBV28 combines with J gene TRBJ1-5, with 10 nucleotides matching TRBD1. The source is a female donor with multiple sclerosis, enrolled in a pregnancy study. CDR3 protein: CASSVLMTGGYLDQPQHF. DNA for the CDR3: TGTGCCAGCAGTGTCCTCATGACAGGGGGCTACTTAGATCAGCCCCAGCATTTT. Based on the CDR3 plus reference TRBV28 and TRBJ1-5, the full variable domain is DVKVTQSSRYLVKRTGEKVFLECVQDMDHENMFWYRQDPGLGLRLIYFSYDVKMKEKGDIPEGYSVSREKKERFSLILESASTNQTSMYLCASSVLMTGGYLDQPQHFGDGTRLSIL.